The 7 T cell receptor beta chains below were found in one sample sequenced in a study of T cells in Graves' hyperthyroidism and ophthalmopathy. Authors of the study amplified TCR beta CDR3 regions from RNA transcripts. A first-round RT-PCR of the TCR CDR3 used the HTBI primer set. TCRdb analysed the multiplex PCR reads with MiXCR anew, one entry per CDR3 protein. This table holds fewer than 600,000 distinct CDR3 sequences, approximately 15% found once. Specimen: blood. Receptor source: a woman between 40 and 55 years old with Graves' hyperthyroidism.

This chain connects TRBV6-1 to TRBJ1-5, with a weak D call TRBD1 (6 bases). Looked up from germline, CDR1 is MNHNS and CDR2 is SASEGT. Trimming left V 1 base short and J 5 bases short, with 15 bases between. There are 16 residues in the CDR3. CDR3 protein: CASSEVTGRLDQPQHF. For the CDR3, the DNA is TGTGCCAGCAGTGAAGTAACAGGGAGGCTGGATCAGCCCCAGCATTTT.

The chain employs TRBV12-3 or TRBV12-4 and TRBJ1-1; no definite D call. V dropped 3 bases and J dropped 1 base, with 9 bases sitting between them. The CDR3 is made up of 14 amino acids. In DNA, the CDR3 is TGTGCCAGCAGTTTGTCCCTCCAGAACACTGAAGCTTTCTTT. It encodes CASSLSLQNTEAFF.

The sample holds many counts of this clonotype. The chain uses TRBV5-1 and TRBJ1-1; 7 nucleotides align to TRBD1. The CDR3 totals 14 residues. Germline V gives CDR1 SGHRS, CDR2 YFSETQ. V lost 5 bases to trimming and J lost 3 bases; unmatched junction nucleotides: 7. The CDR3, as DNA: TGCGCCAGCAGATCTGGACAGGAGTACACTGAAGCTTTCTTT. The encoded protein is CASRSGQEYTEAFF. Full variable domain (remainder filled in from reference TRBV5-1 and TRBJ1-1): KAGVTQTPRYLIKTRGQQVTLSCSPISGHRSVSWYQQTPGQGLQFLFEYFSETQRNKGNFPGRFSGRQFSNSRSEMNVSTLELGDSALYLCASRSGQEYTEAFFGQGTRLTVV.

The chain combines TRBV24-1 with TRBJ1-2; TRBD1 is a possible D gene (6 bases). The CDR3 has 12 residues. Germline CDR1 KGHDR, CDR2 SFDVKD. The V and J ends lost 7 bases and 8 bases respectively, with 13 bases between them. CDR3 in amino acids: CATRNRVRGYTF. The DNA of the CDR3 is TGTGCCACCAGAAACAGGGTCCGGGGCTACACCTTC.

The chain combines TRBV6-1 with TRBJ2-2; no reliable D call. There are 14 residues in the CDR3. V dropped 5 bases and J dropped 7 bases, with 14 bases sitting between them. Germline V gene sequence: CDR1 MNHNS, CDR2 SASEGT. The CDR3 here is CASSKKEHRGELFF. The CDR3 DNA follows: TGTGCCAGCAGTAAAAAGGAACACCGCGGGGAGCTGTTTTTT.

This clonotype was counted ten times or more. The chain employs TRBV28 and TRBJ2-2, with D possibly being TRBD2 (6 bases). The V end lost 1 base, the J end lost 1 base, and 13 bases lay between the germline ends. CDR3 length: 17 amino acids. CDR1 is MDHEN and CDR2 is SYDVKM in the germline V gene. The CDR3 region has the DNA TGTGCCAGCAGTTTATTATCGGGGGTTGGGAACACCGGGGAGCTGTTTTTT. Protein sequence: CASSLLSGVGNTGELFF.

Ten or more counts support this clonotype. In DNA form, the CDR3 reads TGTGCCAGCAGTCCCCCGGGTAGCGGGAGCCACGAGCAGTACTTC. Amino acids: CASSPPGSGSHEQYF. The chain employs TRBV27 and TRBJ2-7; the match to TRBD2 covers 9 bases. The CDR3 loop spans 15 amino acids. The V and J ends lost 5 bases and 5 bases, in that order; junction bases with no gene match: 10. Germline V lookup: CDR1 MNHEY, CDR2 SMNVEV (reference sequence).